Following are 31 T cell receptor beta chains from one sample sequenced in a study of low-dose radiotherapy and immunotherapy resistance in tumors. Priming of first-strand cDNA relied on TRAV- and TRBV-specific primers (covering alpha and beta chains). The PCR that amplified TCRs ran for 20 cycles, relying on a constant-region primer and a V-primer adapter. Each CDR3 protein is one row after TCRdb ran MiXCR on the reads. This table has over 70,000 distinct CDR3 sequences, roughly 30% appearing once. Time point indicated: before trial treatment. Sequencing was performed on PBMCs, taken before treatment. These receptors were collected from a female donor with ovarian cancer.

This clonotype was picked up many times. This CDR3 is CASSQELGGSGFDTQYF. CDR3 in DNA: TGTGCCAGCAGCCAAGAATTAGGGGGCAGTGGATTTGATACGCAGTATTTT. The V gene is TRBV14, the J gene TRBJ2-3; 7 bases agree with TRBD1. With 0 bases clipped from V and 6 bases from J, the junction kept 12 bases outside the gene matches. Germline values: CDR1 SGHDN, CDR2 FVKESK. The CDR3 length is 17 residues. The full variable domain, in which reference TRBV14 and TRBJ2-3 provide the parts outside the CDR3, is EAGVTQFPSHSVIEKGQTVTLRCDPISGHDNLYWYRRVMGKEIKFLLHFVKESKQDESGMPNNRFLAERTGGTYSTLKVQPAELEDSGVYFCASSQELGGSGFDTQYFGPGTRLTVL.

The chain combines TRBV6-5 with TRBJ2-1; D gene uncertain. Trimming took 2 bases from V and 3 from J, leaving 5 bases between them. This CDR3 is 13 amino acids long. Germline CDR1 MNHEY, CDR2 SVGAGI. In DNA, the CDR3 is TGTGCCAGCAGTTACACCAACTACAATGAGCAGTTCTTC. This sequence encodes CASSYTNYNEQFF.

This clonotype was recorded a few times. The rearrangement joins TRBV23-1 to TRBJ2-1, with D hard to call. TRBV23-1 qualifies as an ORF whose function is uncertain. V lost 7 bases and J 7 bases, leaving 11 bases between the germline ends. The CDR3 length is 12 residues. The chain's CDR3 is CASTRPRNEQFF. In DNA, the CDR3 is TGCGCCAGCACCCGGCCTCGGAATGAGCAGTTCTTC.

The table lists this clonotype with many counts. The chain uses TRBV11-2 and TRBJ1-1; D may be TRBD1 (5 bases). With 7 bases removed from V and 4 bases from J, the gap between germline ends came to 16 bases. The CDR3 has 14 residues. Germline V gives CDR1 SGHAT, CDR2 FQNNGV. CDR3 nucleotides: TGTGCCAGCACCCCGTTCCAGGGAAGCACTGAAGCTTTCTTT. Translating it yields CASTPFQGSTEAFF.

This clonotype was counted at least ten times. The rearrangement uses TRBV27 and TRBJ1-6, with D perhaps TRBD1 (5 bases). V lost 5 bases, J lost 8 bases, and 22 bases lay in between. This CDR3 is 17 amino acids long. The germline V gene encodes CDR1 MNHEY and CDR2 SMNVEV (reference sequence). The CDR3, as DNA: TGTGCCAGCAGTCCACGCATGCGGGGGTTATTGGATTCACCCCTCCACTTT. It translates to CASSPRMRGLLDSPLHF.

This clonotype was picked up many times. The rearrangement joins TRBV6-6 to TRBJ2-1; D may be TRBD2 (5 bases). The V and J ends lost 6 bases and 0 bases respectively, with 9 bases between them. CDR1 and CDR2 (germline): MNHNY, SVGAGI (reference sequence). This CDR3 comprises 14 residues. The CDR3 is CASSGVSSYNEQFF. Here the CDR3 DNA reads TGTGCCAGCAGCGGGGTGAGCTCCTACAATGAGCAGTTCTTC.

The J gene is TRBJ2-1, the V gene TRBV11-2; TRBD2 matches 16 bases. This CDR3 is built from 15 residues. Germline V gene lookup returns CDR1 SGHAT and CDR2 FQNNGV. V was clipped by 5 bases and J by 8 bases; unmatched bases: 3. The chain's CDR3 is CASSPGTSGRDEQFF. The CDR3 bases are TGTGCCAGCAGCCCTGGGACTAGCGGGAGGGATGAGCAGTTCTTC.

Many counts were recorded for this clonotype. The chain is built from TRBV7-9 and TRBJ1-5; TRBD1 agrees at 9 bases. CDR1 and CDR2 from the germline V gene are SEHNR and FQNEAQ (reference sequence). CDR3 length: 15 amino acids. With 3 bases clipped from V and 7 bases from J, the junction kept 7 bases outside the gene matches. CDR3 protein: CASSLGDRVNQPQHF. In nucleotides, the CDR3 is TGTGCCAGCAGCTTGGGGGACAGGGTTAACCAGCCCCAGCATTTT.

This clonotype was recorded many times. The gene calls are TRBV20-1 and TRBJ1-6; D possibly corresponds to TRBD1 (5 bases). The CDR3 is made up of 15 amino acids. CDR1 and CDR2 (germline): DFQATT, SNEGSKA (reference sequence). Trimming removed 0 bases at V and 8 bases at J, with 14 bases between. The CDR3 reads CSARDMRGGDSPLHF. In DNA, the CDR3 is TGCAGTGCTAGAGATATGAGAGGAGGGGATTCACCCCTCCACTTT.

This clonotype showed up many times. The rearrangement joins TRBV18 to TRBJ2-1; D ambiguous. Looked up from germline, CDR1 is KGHSH and CDR2 is LQKENI. The CDR3 runs to 12 residues. Trimming removed 3 bases from V and 8 bases from J, with 8 bases in between. CDR3 protein: CASSPVLDEQFF. DNA of the CDR3: TGTGCCAGCTCACCGGTTCTAGATGAGCAGTTCTTC.

In this sample, this clonotype turned up a few times. This chain connects TRBV20-1 to TRBJ2-5; D is possibly TRBD1 (6 bases). V dropped 3 bases and J dropped 5 bases, with 13 bases sitting between them. This CDR3 comprises 13 residues. Germline V gene sequence: CDR1 DFQATT, CDR2 SNEGSKA (reference sequence). The CDR3 protein is CSARDSPGETQYF. DNA of the CDR3: TGCAGTGCTAGGGACAGCCCAGGCGAGACCCAGTACTTC.

Regarding this clonotype: A far more abundant clone sits one base away, making this likely a read error. V is TRBV9 and J is TRBJ2-1; no firm D call. From germline, CDR1 is SGDLS and CDR2 YYNGEE. V shed 5 bases and J shed 10 bases, with 22 bases lying between them. The CDR3 consists of 15 residues. The CDR3 DNA reads TGTGCCAGCAGTGTCGCGGACGAGAGTGGCTACGAGCAGTTCTTC. Residues: CASSVADESGYEQFF.

This clonotype was detected many times. The chain joins TRBV27 to TRBJ2-1, with 7 bases lining up with TRBD1. The CDR3 is 13 residues long. V shed 6 bases and J 5 bases; nucleotides not matched to a gene: 4. CDR1 is MNHEY, CDR2 SMNVEV, per germline (reference sequence). CDR3 nucleotide sequence: TGTGCCAGCAGACGGGACAGAAACAATGAGCAGTTCTTC. Translated, it gives CASRRDRNNEQFF.

The V call is TRBV29-1, the J call TRBJ2-7, with D perhaps TRBD2 (6 bases). The length of the CDR3 is 14 residues. Germline values: CDR1 SQVTM, CDR2 ANQGSEA. Trimming took off 7 bases at V and 3 bases at J, with 19 bases between the two ends. The CDR3 loop is CSAILASSVYEQYF. The CDR3 DNA reads TGCAGCGCTATCCTAGCGTCGTCCGTCTACGAGCAGTACTTC.

In its sample, this clonotype was seen many times. V is TRBV4-3 and J is TRBJ2-7; TRBD2 agrees at 9 bases. Germline-derived CDR1 and CDR2 are LGHNA and YSLEER. The CDR3 totals 15 residues. V was pared by 1 base and J by 4 bases, with 5 bases of the junction left unmatched. CDR3 residues: CASSQVGGRGYEQYF. The CDR3 DNA follows: TGCGCCAGCAGCCAAGTCGGCGGGAGGGGGTACGAGCAGTACTTC.

Many counts were recorded for this clonotype. This chain joins TRBV4-1 and TRBJ2-2; D perhaps matches TRBD2 (7 bases). The CDR3 is 17 amino acids. Trimming removed 0 bases from V and 0 bases from J, with 11 bases in between. Germline V gene lookup returns CDR1 MGHRA and CDR2 YSYEKL. CDR3 sequence: CASSQDAGATNTGELFF. CDR3 bases: TGCGCCAGCAGCCAAGACGCGGGGGCGACGAACACCGGGGAGCTGTTTTTT.

This clonotype was observed many times. CDR3 bases: TGCAGTGCTAGAGATTCGGGAGCTTCTTCCCTAAATGAGCAGTTCTTC. It encodes CSARDSGASSLNEQFF. The V gene is TRBV20-1, the J gene TRBJ2-1; the D gene is possibly TRBD2 (6 bases). The CDR3 length is 16 residues. Germline CDR1 DFQATT, CDR2 SNEGSKA (reference sequence). V gave up 0 bases and J gave up 7 bases, with 19 bases separating them.

The table lists this clonotype with many counts. This chain links TRBV9 with TRBJ1-2; unclear D gene. Germline V lookup: CDR1 SGDLS, CDR2 YYNGEE. Trimming removed 4 bases from V and 11 bases from J, with 18 bases in between. The CDR3 is 13 residues long. The CDR3 DNA is TGTGCCAGCAGCCCCGGACTAACTATGGCATACACCTTC. Translating it yields CASSPGLTMAYTF. The complete variable domain, with remaining parts taken from reference TRBV9 and TRBJ1-2, reads DSGVTQTPKHLITATGQRVTLRCSPRSGDLSVYWYQQSLDQGLQFLIQYYNGEERAKGNILERFSAQQFPDLHSELNLSSLELGDSALYFCASSPGLTMAYTFGSGTRLTVV.

This clonotype was seen a few times. V is TRBV5-1 and J is TRBJ2-7; D perhaps matches TRBD2 (5 bases). Trimming shortened V by 1 base and J by 7 bases, and 18 bases separated the two germline ends. The V gene's germline CDR1 is SGHRS and CDR2 YFSETQ. The CDR3 is 15 residues long. For the CDR3, the DNA is TGCGCCAGCAGCTTGTCTCCGGGGTCTTCAAGGGAGCAGTACTTC. It codes for CASSLSPGSSREQYF.

This clonotype appeared many times. The gene calls are TRBV19 and TRBJ2-1; 9 bases agree with TRBD2. The J segment lost 0 bases and the V segment lost 5 bases, leaving 8 bases of the junction unmatched. Germline assignment: CDR1 LNHDA and CDR2 SQIVND (reference sequence). The length of the CDR3 is 17 residues. Here the CDR3 reads CASSVRAGGVSYNEQFF. DNA for the CDR3: TGTGCCAGTAGTGTACGAGCGGGAGGCGTCTCCTACAATGAGCAGTTCTTC.

This clonotype was observed many times. The chain is built from TRBV19 and TRBJ2-1; TRBD2 agrees at 10 bases. This CDR3 spans 17 amino acids. V shed 4 bases, J shed 9 bases, and the junction held 15 bases outside the gene matches. CDR1 and CDR2 (germline): LNHDA, SQIVND (reference sequence). The CDR3 protein is CASSTSSSSGSLGEQFF. CDR3 sequence (DNA): TGTGCCAGTAGTACCAGCAGCTCTAGCGGGAGCTTGGGTGAGCAGTTCTTC. Drawing the rest from reference TRBV19 and TRBJ2-1, the complete variable domain is DGGITQSPKYLFRKEGQNVTLSCEQNLNHDAMYWYRQDPGQGLRLIYYSQIVNDFQKGDIAEGYSVSREKKESFPLTVTSAQKNPTAFYLCASSTSSSSGSLGEQFFGPGTRLTVL.

This clonotype was found many times. The rearrangement links TRBV6-2 or TRBV6-3 to TRBJ2-7; 9 nucleotides match TRBD2. This CDR3 is 19 amino acids long. V was pared by 5 bases and J by 1 base, with 18 bases of the junction left unmatched. Per the germline V gene, CDR1 is MNHEY and CDR2 is SVGEGT. CDR3 bases: TGTGCCAGCAGTAGGGGGTGGGCTAGCGGGGCCGCCACGTCCTACGAGCAGTACTTC. Amino acid sequence: CASSRGWASGAATSYEQYF.

Notes on this clonotype: A single base separates this from a much larger clone, so it may be a read error. J is TRBJ2-3 and V is TRBV20-1; 9 bases are shared with TRBD2. CDR3 length: 13 residues. The V segment lost 6 bases and the J segment 6 bases; nucleotides outside the gene matches: 7. The germline V gene encodes CDR1 DFQATT and CDR2 SNEGSKA (reference sequence). The DNA for the CDR3 is TGCAGTGCGGATGGCGGGGGGGGTGATACGCAGTATTTT. This sequence encodes CSADGGGGDTQYF.

Many counts were recorded for this clonotype. This rearrangement joins TRBV24-1 to TRBJ2-1; 8 bases align to TRBD1. The CDR3 totals 16 residues. CDR1 is KGHDR and CDR2 is SFDVKD in the germline V gene. J gave up 6 bases and V 2 bases, and 8 bases lay outside the gene matches. The CDR3 DNA is TGTGCCACCAGTGATTCCGGGACAGGTCAACGCAATGAGCAGTTCTTC. Its protein product is CATSDSGTGQRNEQFF.

The rearrangement uses TRBV2 and TRBJ1-5; TRBD1 agrees at 8 bases. There are 19 residues in the CDR3. Trimming cost V 7 bases and J 1 base; bases outside gene matches: 18. Per the germline V gene, CDR1 is SNHLY and CDR2 is FYNNEI. CDR3 sequence: CASKGGGQGGSVSNQPQHF. DNA of the CDR3: TGTGCCAGCAAGGGCGGAGGACAGGGAGGATCGGTGAGCAATCAGCCCCAGCATTTT. Full variable domain (remainder filled in from reference TRBV2 and TRBJ1-5): EPEVTQTPSHQVTQMGQEVILRCVPISNHLYFYWYRQILGQKVEFLVSFYNNEISEKSEIFDDQFSVERPDGSNFTLKIRSTKLEDSAMYFCASKGGGQGGSVSNQPQHFGDGTRLSIL.

Written as DNA, the CDR3 is TGTGCCAGCAGCTCCCGGACTAGCGGATCCACAGATACGCAGTATTTT. This translates into CASSSRTSGSTDTQYF. J is TRBJ2-3 and V is TRBV7-3; 10 bases are shared with TRBD2. In germline, CDR1 is SGHTA, CDR2 FQGTGA. The CDR3 covers 16 residues. Trimming cost V 4 bases and J 2 bases; bases outside gene matches: 6.

This clonotype has at least ten counts. CDR3 amino acids: CASKDSLTYEQYF. The CDR3 region has the DNA TGTGCCAGCAAGGACAGTCTCACCTACGAGCAGTACTTC. The chain uses TRBV21-1 and TRBJ2-7; the table's TRBD1 call for D was not verified on the DNA. TRBV21-1 is listed as a pseudogene. This CDR3 has 13 amino acids.

The rearrangement links TRBV7-9 to TRBJ2-2; 7 nucleotides agree with TRBD2. Per germline, CDR1 SEHNR and CDR2 FQNEAQ (reference sequence). V lost 5 bases to trimming and J lost 0 bases; unmatched junction nucleotides: 3. There are 15 residues in the CDR3. The CDR3 DNA sequence: TGTGCCAGCAGCCCGGGGGGAGCGAACACCGGGGAGCTGTTTTTT. Protein sequence: CASSPGGANTGELFF.

This clonotype has a count of ten or more. The chain joins TRBV29-1 to TRBJ2-3; maybe TRBD2 (5 bases). The CDR3 is 12 amino acids. CDR1 is SQVTM and CDR2 is ANQGSEA in the germline V gene. The CDR3 bases are TGCAGTTGGACGGAGGTGGCAGATACGCAGTATTTT. Encoded protein: CSWTEVADTQYF.

The chain carries TRBV19 and TRBJ2-3; no firm D call. The V gene's germline CDR1 is LNHDA and CDR2 SQIVND (reference sequence). Trimming removed 4 bases from V and 0 bases from J, with 8 bases in between. The CDR3 contains 14 residues. The DNA for the CDR3 is TGTGCCAGTAGTACCTCGACTAGCACAGATACGCAGTATTTT. Translation gives CASSTSTSTDTQYF. The complete variable domain, with remaining parts taken from reference TRBV19 and TRBJ2-3, reads DGGITQSPKYLFRKEGQNVTLSCEQNLNHDAMYWYRQDPGQGLRLIYYSQIVNDFQKGDIAEGYSVSREKKESFPLTVTSAQKNPTAFYLCASSTSTSTDTQYFGPGTRLTVL.

Points on this clonotype: With a far larger clone one base away, a read error is the likely cause. The chain combines TRBV15 with TRBJ2-7, with TRBD2 matching 8 bases. The V segment lost 2 bases and the J segment 7 bases; nucleotides outside the gene matches: 13. The length of the CDR3 is 16 residues. Germline CDR1 reads LNHNV; CDR2 reads YYDKDF (reference sequence). CDR3 in DNA: TGTGCCACCAGCAGATGGGCGGGGGGCACCTACAATGAGCAGTACTTC. As protein: CATSRWAGGTYNEQYF.